The 21 T cell receptor beta chains given below trace back to one sample, sequenced in a study of identical twins (TCRdb year 2016). The library was built by means of 5' RACE. Sequencing was carried out with an Illumina HiSeq 2000. TCRdb ran its own pipeline on the public reads, namely fastp trimming at Q25 and MiXCR clone calling, and kept in-frame beta chains. Each CDR3 protein appears once, grouped with its most common genes and DNA. This sample is represented by 1.5 million to 2 million distinct CDR3 sequences; roughly 35% of them were singletons. Together, the top ten hold under 0.35% of the sample. The sample consisted of cord blood. These receptors all come from a newborn girl in good health.

This chain uses TRBV27 with TRBJ2-1, with 10 bases aligning to TRBD2. The J call may be faulty, since TRBJ2-7 better matches the DNA end. Looked up from germline, CDR1 is MNHEY and CDR2 is SMNVEV (reference sequence). CDR3 size: 16 residues. The CDR3 protein is CASRFISTSGYNEQYF. The CDR3 DNA sequence: TGTGCCAGCAGGTTCATTTCGACTAGCGGGTACAATGAGCAGTACTTC.

V and J are TRBV20-1 and TRBJ1-4; D might be TRBD1 (5 bases). Germline CDR1 is DFQATT and CDR2 is SNEGSKA (reference sequence). The CDR3 length is 14 residues. V was pared by 2 bases and J by 3 bases, with 10 bases between. CDR3 nucleotide sequence: TGCAGTGCTAGAATAGGGGATTCTAATGAAAAACTGTTTTTT. This gives the protein CSARIGDSNEKLFF.

The chain combines TRBV25-1 with TRBJ2-3, with a weak D call TRBD1 (6 bases). Germline V gene data show CDR1 as MGHDK and CDR2 as SYGVNS. The length of the CDR3 is 15 residues. Trimming left V 3 bases short and J 10 bases short, with 20 bases between. The CDR3 sequence is CASSDWGQGLPPQYF. The CDR3 DNA reads TGTGCCAGCAGTGATTGGGGGCAGGGCCTGCCCCCGCAGTATTTT.

On this clonotype: The DNA is omitted, as the CDR3 cannot be located on it reliably, and the CDR3 follows TCRdb's listing. The chain carries TRBV29-1 and TRBJ1-2; TRBD1 reflects the table's D call only, with no check against the DNA. The CDR3 spans 15 amino acids, including both terminal residues. From germline, CDR1 is SQVTM and CDR2 ANQGSEA. The CDR3 protein is CSVRTGDTQYFGYTF.

Only a few counts were recorded for this clonotype. The J gene is TRBJ1-1, the V gene TRBV7-6; D gene unclear. Germline lookup yields CDR1 SGHVS and CDR2 FNYEAQ. CDR3 length: 15 amino acids. V was shortened by 0 bases and J by 5 bases, with 13 bases between the two germline ends. Here the CDR3 DNA reads TGTGCCAGCAGCTTAGCGGTCGGCCCCGGGACTGAAGCTTTCTTT. Amino acids: CASSLAVGPGTEAFF.

Worth noting for this clonotype: A read error may be the cause here, since a much bigger clone is one base away. J is TRBJ2-5 and V is TRBV24-1, with no clear D. The tail of the sequence fits TRBJ2-7 better, so the J call may be wrong. The germline V gene encodes CDR1 KGHDR and CDR2 SFDVKD. CDR3 length: 12 residues. The CDR3 spells CATSDTVYEQYF. The CDR3 coding sequence is TGTGCCACCAGTGATACAGTGTACGAGCAGTACTTC.

V and J are TRBV2 and TRBJ1-5; TRBD1 aligns across 9 bases. V was pared by 6 bases and J by 4 bases, with 7 bases of the junction left unmatched. Germline loops: CDR1 SNHLY, CDR2 FYNNEI. The CDR3 spans 15 residues. The CDR3 protein is CASRAGTGRNQPQHF. CDR3 nucleotides: TGTGCCAGCAGGGCCGGGACAGGGAGGAATCAGCCCCAGCATTTT.

Notes on this clonotype: A much larger clone lies a single base off, so this may be a read error. The chain links TRBV24-1 to TRBJ1-2; tentative D call: TRBD1 (5 bases). V shed 0 bases and J shed 1 base, with 5 bases lying between them. The CDR3 consists of 14 residues. Germline assignment: CDR1 KGHDR and CDR2 SFDVKD. The CDR3 coding sequence is TGTGCCACCAGTGATTTGGGACATAACTATGGCTACACCTTC. This sequence encodes CATSDLGHNYGYTF.

V is TRBV4-1 and J is TRBJ1-2; D is unclear. Looked up from germline, CDR1 is MGHRA and CDR2 is YSYEKL. The V and J ends lost 2 bases and 8 bases respectively, with 15 bases between them. The CDR3 covers 14 residues. This CDR3 is CASSQLVVQGGYTF. CDR3 DNA: TGCGCCAGCAGCCAATTAGTCGTGCAAGGCGGCTACACCTTC.

The chain links TRBV6-6 to TRBJ2-5; D is unclear. The J call may be incorrect, as the DNA end agrees better with TRBJ2-7. Germline V gene lookup returns CDR1 MNHNY and CDR2 SVGAGI (reference sequence). This CDR3 is 14 amino acids long. CDR3: CASSYRVRLYEQYF. In DNA form, the CDR3 reads TGTGCCAGCAGTTACCGGGTCAGGCTATACGAGCAGTACTTC.

This clonotype was seen more than once but under ten times. This rearrangement joins TRBV4-2 to TRBJ2-4; 7 bases agree with TRBD2. The end of the DNA is better explained by TRBJ2-7, so the J call may be wrong. Looked up from germline, CDR1 is LGHNA and CDR2 is YNFKEQ. This CDR3 has 14 amino acids. CDR3 residues: CASSHDLTSLEQYF. The CDR3 region has the DNA TGTGCCAGCAGCCATGATCTGACTAGCCTCGAGCAGTACTTC.

This clonotype appeared a few times. The V gene is TRBV5-1, the J gene TRBJ1-1, with 9 bases matching TRBD1. Germline V gives CDR1 SGHRS, CDR2 YFSETQ. The CDR3 spans 16 residues. V trimming: 0 bases; J trimming: 9 bases; junction bases outside the gene matches: 12. CDR3: CASSLEVIDRGNQAFF. CDR3 sequence (DNA): TGCGCCAGCAGCTTGGAGGTTATTGACAGGGGGAATCAAGCTTTCTTT.

The chain employs TRBV5-1 and TRBJ2-1, with 14 positions matching TRBD2. J gave up 4 bases and V 4 bases, and 13 bases lay outside the gene matches. CDR1 and CDR2 from the germline V gene are SGHRS and YFSETQ. CDR3 size: 19 residues. The CDR3 DNA reads as TGCGCCAGCAGCCCAAGACTAGCGGGGGGGCCGCGACAGTACAATGAGCAGTTCTTC. Its protein is CASSPRLAGGPRQYNEQFF. The entire variable domain, with the rest obtained from reference TRBV5-1 and TRBJ2-1, is as follows: KAGVTQTPRYLIKTRGQQVTLSCSPISGHRSVSWYQQTPGQGLQFLFEYFSETQRNKGNFPGRFSGRQFSNSRSEMNVSTLELGDSALYLCASSPRLAGGPRQYNEQFFGPGTRLTVL.

This chain connects TRBV29-1 to TRBJ2-3; 7 nucleotides align to TRBD1. The germline V gene has CDR1 SQVTM and CDR2 ANQGSEA. The CDR3 loop spans 14 amino acids. Germline trimming cut 6 bases from V and 2 bases from J; bases unmatched to any gene: 8. CDR3 coding DNA: TGCAGCGTGGCCCCGGGACAGCCCACAGATACGCAGTATTTT. Amino acid sequence: CSVAPGQPTDTQYF.

This clonotype showed up just a few times. V gene TRBV4-1 combines with J gene TRBJ2-7, with D perhaps being TRBD1 or TRBD2 (5 bases each). Germline lookup yields CDR1 MGHRA and CDR2 YSYEKL. V dropped 3 bases and J dropped 3 bases, with 15 bases sitting between them. The CDR3 totals 15 residues. CDR3 bases: TGCGCCAGCAGCCAGGTCGGGGCCGGGGTCTACGAGCAGTACTTC. This codes for CASSQVGAGVYEQYF.

V is TRBV4-1 and J is TRBJ2-2, with no clear D. Germline V gives CDR1 MGHRA, CDR2 YSYEKL. V gave up 1 base and J gave up 2 bases, with 11 bases separating them. The CDR3 runs to 16 residues. CDR3 nucleotide sequence: TGCGCCAGCAGCCAAGCCCTAGTGGGAAACACCGGGGAGCTGTTTTTT. Its translation is CASSQALVGNTGELFF.

The chain uses TRBV20-1 and TRBJ2-1; no clear D gene. The germline CDR1 and CDR2 sequences are DFQATT and SNEGSKA (reference sequence). Trimming took 0 bases from V and 6 from J, leaving 15 bases between them. This CDR3 contains 15 residues. The CDR3 sequence is CSARDVLEKFNEQFF. CDR3 DNA: TGCAGTGCTAGAGACGTATTGGAGAAGTTCAATGAGCAGTTCTTC.

The V gene is TRBV4-2, the J gene TRBJ1-2; 11 bases are a match to TRBD1. The CDR3 extends over 17 amino acids. V dropped 3 bases and J dropped 8; count of bases not matched to a gene: 14. Germline V gives CDR1 LGHNA, CDR2 YNFKEQ. The CDR3 sequence is CASSQDTIGQGARGYTF. Here the CDR3 DNA reads TGTGCCAGCAGCCAGGATACAATTGGACAGGGGGCAAGGGGCTACACCTTC.

This clonotype was observed a few times. This chain joins TRBV20-1 and TRBJ1-6; TRBD1 agrees at 8 bases. Germline values: CDR1 DFQATT, CDR2 SNEGSKA (reference sequence). V lost 8 bases to trimming and J lost 6 bases; unmatched junction nucleotides: 12. CDR3 length equals 15 residues. CDR3 sequence (DNA): TGCAGTCCGATTACAGACGGACAGGGTAATTCACCCCTCCACTTT. Translation gives CSPITDGQGNSPLHF.

CDR3: CSAPLDRGPTYEQYF. The CDR3 nucleotides are TGCAGTGCTCCCTTAGACAGGGGCCCCACCTACGAGCAGTACTTC. V usage is TRBV20-1 and J usage is TRBJ2-4, with 8 nucleotides matching TRBD1. The DNA end lines up better with TRBJ2-7; the J call may be wrong. This CDR3 region has 15 residues. Germline assignment: CDR1 DFQATT and CDR2 SNEGSKA (reference sequence).

The chain couples TRBV28 to TRBJ2-1, with 7 bases aligning to TRBD1. This CDR3 has 14 amino acids. Looked up from germline, CDR1 is MDHEN and CDR2 is SYDVKM. V dropped 5 bases and J dropped 7; count of bases not matched to a gene: 8. CDR3 amino acids: CASSEPPTGNEQFF. Written as DNA, the CDR3 is TGTGCCAGCAGTGAACCCCCGACAGGGAATGAGCAGTTCTTC.